These 27 T cell receptor beta chains originate from one sample sequenced in a study of control samples from healthy donors and cancer patients. TCRdb's table, derived via immunoSEQ multiplex PCR, lists solely in-frame clones and lacks some. Among 130,000 or so clones listed, 91% were seen once. Sequencing used blood. The source is a man aged 18 to 30 in good health.

This sequence joins TRBV29-1 and TRBJ2-3; 10 bases are shared with TRBD2. The CDR3 totals 14 residues. Losses at the gene ends were 4 bases for V and 2 bases for J; bases not matched to a gene: 3. Germline assignment: CDR1 SQVTM and CDR2 ANQGSEA. The CDR3 is CSVVTSGVTDTQYF. The DNA for the CDR3 is TGCAGCGTTGTAACTAGCGGGGTCACAGATACGCAGTATTTT.

This sequence joins TRBV6-5 and TRBJ2-5; 7 bases map to TRBD1. Germline lookup yields CDR1 MNHEY and CDR2 SVGAGI. V dropped 6 bases and J dropped 4; count of bases not matched to a gene: 11. The CDR3 has 15 residues. The CDR3 region is CASRTRTGPGETQYF. The CDR3 coding sequence is TGTGCCAGCAGGACACGGACAGGTCCAGGAGAGACCCAGTACTTC.

V gene TRBV19 combines with J gene TRBJ2-1; 11 bases fit TRBD1. Germline V gives CDR1 LNHDA, CDR2 SQIVND (reference sequence). Trimming took 1 base from V and 8 from J; bases not matched to a gene: 1. CDR3 length equals 14 residues. The CDR3 loop is CASSIADRGHEQFF. CDR3 sequence (DNA): TGTGCCAGTAGTATAGCGGACAGGGGGCATGAGCAGTTCTTC.

J is TRBJ1-4 and V is TRBV2; a weak D match, TRBD1 (5 bases). Germline V gives CDR1 SNHLY, CDR2 FYNNEI. The CDR3 extends over 13 amino acids. The V end lost 7 bases, the J end lost 7 bases, and 13 bases lay between the germline ends. The CDR3 DNA reads TGTGCCAGCAAGCGTTGGGGGACTGAAAAACTGTTTTTT. This gives the protein CASKRWGTEKLFF.

CDR3 in DNA: TGCGCCAGCAGCTTGTCGGGGGCAAATGAAAAACTGTTTTTT. As protein: CASSLSGANEKLFF. The gene calls are TRBV5-1 and TRBJ1-4, with D possibly TRBD1 on 6 matching bases. The germline V gene has CDR1 SGHRS and CDR2 YFSETQ. Trimming cost V 1 base and J 5 bases, with 9 bases left between them. This CDR3 has 14 amino acids.

The CDR3 loop is CASSRGGAHYGYTF. CDR3 nucleotide sequence: TGTGCCAGCTCCCGGGGTGGCGCCCACTATGGCTACACCTTC. The gene calls are TRBV7-3 and TRBJ1-2; D ambiguous. This CDR3 is 14 amino acids long. The V gene's germline CDR1 is SGHTA and CDR2 FQGTGA. V was cut by 8 bases and J by 3 bases, with 16 bases left in between. The full variable domain, rest sourced from reference TRBV7-3 and TRBJ1-2, is GAGVSQTPSNKVTEKGKYVELRCDPISGHTALYWYRQSLGQGPEFLIYFQGTGAADDSGLPNDRFFAVRPEGSVSTLKIQRTERGDSAVYLCASSRGGAHYGYTFGSGTRLTVV.

This sequence joins TRBV7-9 and TRBJ2-2; the match to TRBD1 covers 9 bases. This CDR3 has 16 residues. J was trimmed by 7 bases and V by 6 bases; bases with no gene match: 12. Germline-derived CDR1 and CDR2 are SEHNR and FQNEAQ (reference sequence). CDR3 residues: CASSHPGQGLSGELFF. CDR3 nucleotides: TGTGCCAGCAGTCATCCGGGACAGGGATTGAGCGGGGAGCTGTTTTTT.

The rearrangement joins TRBV19 to TRBJ2-4; 7 bases agree with TRBD2. The germline gives CDR1 LNHDA, CDR2 SQIVND (reference sequence). CDR3 length: 16 amino acids. With V trimmed by 5 bases and J by 3 bases, 10 bases remained unmatched. CDR3: CASSPMGGIVKNIQYF. The CDR3 DNA sequence: TGTGCCAGTAGTCCGATGGGGGGGATAGTCAAAAACATTCAGTACTTC.

In its sample, this clone was seen a few times. The rearrangement uses TRBV7-2 and TRBJ1-5; D possibly corresponds to TRBD1 (5 bases). Trimming stripped 5 bases from V and 4 bases from J, with 18 bases between. The CDR3 extends over 16 amino acids. Germline V lookup: CDR1 SGHTA, CDR2 FQGNSA. The DNA for the CDR3 is TGTGCCAGCAGCCCGGGGAGGGGTCCGAGGAATCAGCCCCAGCATTTT. Protein sequence: CASSPGRGPRNQPQHF.

V and J are TRBV9 and TRBJ1-6; the match to TRBD1 covers 9 bases. V shed 0 bases, J shed 10 bases, and the junction held 8 bases outside the gene matches. Germline CDR1 and CDR2: SGDLS and YYNGEE. The CDR3 loop spans 16 amino acids. This CDR3 is CASSVVAGQGKSPLHF. The CDR3 DNA reads TGTGCCAGCAGCGTAGTGGCGGGACAGGGAAAGTCACCCCTCCACTTT. Using reference TRBV9 and TRBJ1-6 for the parts outside the CDR3, the full variable domain is DSGVTQTPKHLITATGQRVTLRCSPRSGDLSVYWYQQSLDQGLQFLIQYYNGEERAKGNILERFSAQQFPDLHSELNLSSLELGDSALYFCASSVVAGQGKSPLHFGNGTRLTVT.

There are many counts of this clone. The chain joins TRBV10-3 to TRBJ1-2; 8 positions agree with TRBD1. The CDR3 length is 17 residues. The V gene's germline CDR1 is ENHRY and CDR2 SYGVKD. The V segment lost 4 bases and the J segment 0 bases; nucleotides outside the gene matches: 10. In DNA form, the CDR3 reads TGTGCCATCAGTGTGGGTAGACAGGGGAAGTCTAACTATGGCTACACCTTC. Its protein is CAISVGRQGKSNYGYTF.

This clone has just a few counts. The chain couples TRBV6-1 to TRBJ1-2; D is undetermined. CDR3 length equals 16 residues. Germline V gene lookup returns CDR1 MNHNS and CDR2 SASEGT. V lost 0 bases and J 7 bases, leaving 18 bases between the germline ends. This chain's CDR3 is CASSEAPEPRRLGYTF. The CDR3 nucleotides are TGTGCCAGCAGTGAAGCTCCCGAGCCTAGGAGACTTGGCTACACCTTC.

This rearrangement joins TRBV7-3 to TRBJ1-1; D is unresolved. This CDR3 spans 14 amino acids. Germline V CDR1 and CDR2: SGHTA, FQGTGA. V shed 2 bases and J shed 1 base, with 8 bases lying between them. The CDR3 DNA sequence: TGTGCCAGCAGCTTATATGCAGGGAACACTGAAGCTTTCTTT. Translation: CASSLYAGNTEAFF.

This clone was observed a single time. The rearrangement links TRBV7-2 to TRBJ2-7; 9 bases agree with TRBD1. The CDR3 is 16 amino acids. V shed 2 bases, J shed 0 bases, and the junction held 5 bases outside the gene matches. Looked up from germline, CDR1 is SGHTA and CDR2 is FQGNSA. The CDR3: CASSLIGTGSSYEQYF. The CDR3 DNA is TGTGCCAGCAGCTTAATAGGGACAGGGAGCTCCTACGAGCAGTACTTC.

The chain links TRBV7-2 to TRBJ2-7; D unresolved. Germline V gives CDR1 SGHTA, CDR2 FQGNSA. V dropped 5 bases and J dropped 4 bases, with 15 bases sitting between them. This CDR3 is built from 14 residues. Written as DNA, the CDR3 is TGTGCCAGCAGCCCACCTAAACCCCCGTACGAGCAGTACTTC. This sequence encodes CASSPPKPPYEQYF.

The chain combines TRBV28 with TRBJ2-3; maybe TRBD1 (6 bases). Germline values: CDR1 MDHEN, CDR2 SYDVKM. The CDR3 runs to 14 residues. V lost 2 bases to trimming and J lost 5 bases, with 11 bases between them. The CDR3 coding sequence is TGTGCCAGCAGTTTAGAGGGGGATGGAGATACGCAGTATTTT. This sequence encodes CASSLEGDGDTQYF. Full variable domain (outside the CDR3, taken from reference TRBV28 and TRBJ2-3): DVKVTQSSRYLVKRTGEKVFLECVQDMDHENMFWYRQDPGLGLRLIYFSYDVKMKEKGDIPEGYSVSREKKERFSLILESASTNQTSMYLCASSLEGDGDTQYFGPGTRLTVL.

This chain links TRBV7-8 with TRBJ2-2; D possibly corresponds to TRBD1 (7 bases). Looked up from germline, CDR1 is SGHVS and CDR2 is FQNEAQ. Trimming removed 5 bases from V and 5 bases from J, with 9 bases in between. The CDR3 sequence is 13 residues long. In DNA form, the CDR3 reads TGTGCCAGCAGCGCAGGGGGGACCGGGGAGCTGTTTTTT. This translates into CASSAGGTGELFF.

The chain recombines TRBV7-3 with TRBJ2-2; TRBD2 aligns across 8 bases. The germline gives CDR1 SGHTA, CDR2 FQGTGA. This CDR3 spans 17 amino acids. The J segment lost 5 bases and the V segment lost 6 bases, leaving 14 bases of the junction unmatched. For the CDR3, the DNA is TGTGCCAGCAGTCCAATCGGGGGACTAGTCTTTACCGGGGAGCTGTTTTTT. Protein: CASSPIGGLVFTGELFF.

This chain uses TRBV28 with TRBJ1-6; the D gene is possibly TRBD1 (5 bases). CDR3 length: 13 amino acids. Trimming left V 1 base short and J 7 bases short, with 5 bases between. Germline V gives CDR1 MDHEN, CDR2 SYDVKM. CDR3 protein: CASSLYRNSPLHF. The CDR3 DNA is TGTGCCAGCAGTTTATACAGGAATTCACCCCTCCACTTT.

CDR3 loop: CASSVVSGGIDTQYF. The CDR3 coding sequence is TGTGCCAGCAGCGTAGTAAGCGGGGGGATAGATACGCAGTATTTT. V gene TRBV9 combines with J gene TRBJ2-3, with TRBD2 matching 9 bases. Trimming at V came to 0 bases and at J to 5 bases, leaving 4 bases not matched to a gene. Germline V gene data show CDR1 as SGDLS and CDR2 as YYNGEE. The CDR3 is made up of 15 amino acids. Combining the CDR3 with reference TRBV9 and TRBJ2-3 gives the whole variable domain DSGVTQTPKHLITATGQRVTLRCSPRSGDLSVYWYQQSLDQGLQFLIQYYNGEERAKGNILERFSAQQFPDLHSELNLSSLELGDSALYFCASSVVSGGIDTQYFGPGTRLTVL.

This chain links TRBV9 with TRBJ1-6; 8 bases agree with TRBD1. Losses at the gene ends were 2 bases for V and 10 bases for J; bases not matched to a gene: 8. The CDR3 runs 15 residues. Germline values: CDR1 SGDLS, CDR2 YYNGEE. CDR3 residues: CASSVIDRGKSPLHF. CDR3 coding DNA: TGTGCCAGCAGCGTCATAGACAGGGGAAAGTCACCCCTCCACTTT.

In this sample, this clone turned up once. The genes are TRBV6-5 and TRBJ2-3, with D maybe TRBD2 (7 bases). The V end was cut by 8 bases, the J end by 0 bases, with 12 bases between. This CDR3 region has 14 residues. Germline V gives CDR1 MNHEY, CDR2 SVGAGI. The CDR3: CASGRGLSTDTQYF. Here the CDR3 DNA reads TGTGCCAGCGGGCGGGGGCTAAGCACAGATACGCAGTATTTT.

Only one count was recorded for this clone. The rearrangement links TRBV2 to TRBJ1-5, with D uncertain. With 6 bases removed from V and 0 bases from J, the gap between germline ends came to 12 bases. CDR3 length: 15 residues. Germline-derived CDR1 and CDR2 are SNHLY and FYNNEI. The CDR3 region is CASRDGRNSNQPQHF. The CDR3, as DNA: TGTGCCAGCAGGGACGGACGGAATAGCAATCAGCCCCAGCATTTT.

In nucleotides, the CDR3 is TGTGCTAGTGGCACTGGACAGGGGGAATACAATGAGCAGTTCTTC. Encoded protein: CASGTGQGEYNEQFF. The chain uses TRBV12-5 and TRBJ2-1, with 10 bases aligning to TRBD1. Germline CDR1 reads LGHNT; CDR2 reads FRNRAP. The CDR3 covers 15 residues. The trim removed 6 bases at V and 4 bases at J, leaving 6 bases unmatched.

V usage is TRBV9 and J usage is TRBJ2-3; D possibly matches TRBD1 or TRBD2 (5 bases each). The CDR3 runs 15 residues. Germline V gene lookup returns CDR1 SGDLS and CDR2 YYNGEE. V lost 0 bases, J lost 5 bases, and 13 bases lay in between. DNA for the CDR3: TGTGCCAGCAGCGTAGAGCGAGGGGCAGGAGATACGCAGTATTTT. Encoded protein: CASSVERGAGDTQYF.

The chain combines TRBV29-1 with TRBJ2-7; possibly TRBD1 for D (5 bases). In germline, CDR1 is SQVTM, CDR2 ANQGSEA. Trimming removed 1 base at V and 2 bases at J, with 12 bases between. CDR3 length: 14 amino acids. As DNA, the CDR3 is TGCAGCGTTGAAGCTTCGACAGAAACCTACGAGCAGTACTTC. Protein product: CSVEASTETYEQYF.

The chain has TRBV18 and TRBJ1-2; 7 positions agree with TRBD1. Germline CDR1 and CDR2: KGHSH and LQKENI. The CDR3 consists of 15 residues. V trimming: 3 bases; J trimming: 0 bases; junction bases outside the gene matches: 4. The CDR3 DNA follows: TGTGCCAGCTCACCGACGACAGGGTCTAACTATGGCTACACCTTC. This encodes CASSPTTGSNYGYTF. The variable domain in full, completed from reference TRBV18 and TRBJ1-2, reads NAGVMQNPRHLVRRRGQEARLRCSPMKGHSHVYWYRQLPEEGLKFMVYLQKENIIDESGMPKERFSAEFPKEGPSILRIQQVVRGDSAAYFCASSPTTGSNYGYTFGSGTRLTVV.